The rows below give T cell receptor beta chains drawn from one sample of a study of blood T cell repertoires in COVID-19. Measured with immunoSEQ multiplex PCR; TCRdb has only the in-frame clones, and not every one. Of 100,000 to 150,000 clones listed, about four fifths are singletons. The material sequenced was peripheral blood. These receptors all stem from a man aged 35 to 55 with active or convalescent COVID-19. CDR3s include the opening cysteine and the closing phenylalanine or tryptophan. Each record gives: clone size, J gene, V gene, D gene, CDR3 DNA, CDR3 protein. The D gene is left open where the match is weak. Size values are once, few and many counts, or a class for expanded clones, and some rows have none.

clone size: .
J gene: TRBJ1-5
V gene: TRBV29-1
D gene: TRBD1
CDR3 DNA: TGCGGGGGACAGGGCTTCAATCAGCCCCAGCATTTT
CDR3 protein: CGGQGFNQPQHF

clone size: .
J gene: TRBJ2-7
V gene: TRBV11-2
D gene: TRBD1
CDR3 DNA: TGTGCCAGCAGCGCCGGACAGGGCTTTGCCTACGAGCAGTACTTC
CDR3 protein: CASSAGQGFAYEQYF

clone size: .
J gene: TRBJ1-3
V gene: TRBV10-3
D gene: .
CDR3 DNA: TGTGCCATCCGGAGCCCTAGCTCTGGAAACACCATATATTTT
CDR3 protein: CAIRSPSSGNTIYF

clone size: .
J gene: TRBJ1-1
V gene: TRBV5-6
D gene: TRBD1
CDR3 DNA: TGTGCCAGCAGCTTGGAGGGGGCAGCTTTCTTT
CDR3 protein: CASSLEGAAFF

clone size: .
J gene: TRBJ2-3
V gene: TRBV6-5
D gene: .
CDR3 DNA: TGTGCCAGCAGTTACCGGTTGACAGCCACAGATACGCAGTATTTT
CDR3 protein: CASSYRLTATDTQYF

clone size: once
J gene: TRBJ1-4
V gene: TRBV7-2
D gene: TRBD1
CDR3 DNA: TGTGCCAGCAGCTTAACGCCAGGGGGTAATGAAAAACTGTTTTTT
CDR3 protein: CASSLTPGGNEKLFF

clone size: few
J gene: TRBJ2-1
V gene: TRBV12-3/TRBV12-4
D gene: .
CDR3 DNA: TGTGCCAGCAACCTATACAATGAGCAGTTCTTC
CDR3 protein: CASNLYNEQFF

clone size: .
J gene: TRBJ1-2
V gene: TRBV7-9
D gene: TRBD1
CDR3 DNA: TGTGCCAGCAGCTCGGAGGACAGGGGCAACTATGGCTACACCTTC
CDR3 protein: CASSSEDRGNYGYTF

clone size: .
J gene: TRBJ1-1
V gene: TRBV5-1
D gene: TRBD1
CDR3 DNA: TGCGCCAGCACAGGGGGGAGGAACACTGAAGCTTTCTTT
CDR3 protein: CASTGGRNTEAFF

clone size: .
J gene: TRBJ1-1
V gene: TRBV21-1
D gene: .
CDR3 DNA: TGTGCCAGCAGCAAAGCACGGCCGGAGGCCCTAGGTCAATACACTGAAGCTTTCTTT
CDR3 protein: CASSKARPEALGQYTEAFF

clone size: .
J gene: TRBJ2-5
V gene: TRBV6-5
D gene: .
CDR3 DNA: TGTGCCAGCAGTTCCGGGACACCAGCTCAAGAGACCCAGTACTTC
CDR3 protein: CASSSGTPAQETQYF

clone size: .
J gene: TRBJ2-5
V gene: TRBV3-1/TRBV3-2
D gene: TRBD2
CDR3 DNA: TGTGCCAGCAGCCGCAACGGAGGTGGGGGGGTGACCCAGTACTTC
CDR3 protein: CASSRNGGGGVTQYF

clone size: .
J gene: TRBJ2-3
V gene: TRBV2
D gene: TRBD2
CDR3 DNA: TGTGCCAGCAGGGGGACTAGCGGGGGAAGCACAGATACGCAGTATTTT
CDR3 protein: CASRGTSGGSTDTQYF

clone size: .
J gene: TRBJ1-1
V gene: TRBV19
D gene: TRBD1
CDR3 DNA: TGTGCCAGTAGGGAGACAGGGGCGAACACTGAAGCTTTCTTT
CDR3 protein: CASRETGANTEAFF

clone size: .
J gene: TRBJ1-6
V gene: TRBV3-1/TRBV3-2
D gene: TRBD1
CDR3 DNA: TGTGCCAGCAGCCCCCGGACAGGGGCGTTGGGTTCACCCCTCCACTTT
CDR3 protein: CASSPRTGALGSPLHF

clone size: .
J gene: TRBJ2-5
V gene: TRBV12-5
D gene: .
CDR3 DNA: TGTGCTAGTGGTTTGGTACTACCCCAACCAGACAGCCGACAAGAGACCCAGTACTTC
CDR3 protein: CASGLVLPQPDSRQETQYF

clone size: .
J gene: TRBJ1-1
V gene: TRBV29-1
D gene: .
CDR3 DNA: TGCAGCGTTGAGGGGGGAGAGAAAACTGAAGCTTTCTTT
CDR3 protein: CSVEGGEKTEAFF

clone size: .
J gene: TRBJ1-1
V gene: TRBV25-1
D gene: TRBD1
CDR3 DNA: TGTGCCAGCAGTGGGGACAGGGGGCTCGGAGAAGCTTTCTTT
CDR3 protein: CASSGDRGLGEAFF

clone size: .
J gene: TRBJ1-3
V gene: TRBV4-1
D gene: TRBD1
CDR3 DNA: TGCGCCAGCAGCCAGAAGCGGGACAGGGCCTCCCCCTCCTCTGGAAACACCATATATTTT
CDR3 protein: CASSQKRDRASPSSGNTIYF

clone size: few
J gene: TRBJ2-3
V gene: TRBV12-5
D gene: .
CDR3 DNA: TGTGCTAGTGGTTCCTCGACTAGTGTAGTAGATACGCAGTATTTT
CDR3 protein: CASGSSTSVVDTQYF

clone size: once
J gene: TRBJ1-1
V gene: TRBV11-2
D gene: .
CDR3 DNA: TGTGCCAGCAGCTTAGGGGGGAGGATTCGGGCTTTCTTT
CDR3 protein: CASSLGGRIRAFF

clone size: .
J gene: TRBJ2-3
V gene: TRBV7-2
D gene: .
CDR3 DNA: TGTGCCAGCAGCTTAGCGCCGAGGCGGGGCCCCAGCACAGATACGCAGTATTTT
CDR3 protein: CASSLAPRRGPSTDTQYF

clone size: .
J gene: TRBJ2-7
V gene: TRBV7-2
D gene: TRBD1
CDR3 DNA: TGTGCCAGCAGCTCGTCAGGGGGCTGGGAGCAGTACTTC
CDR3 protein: CASSSSGGWEQYF

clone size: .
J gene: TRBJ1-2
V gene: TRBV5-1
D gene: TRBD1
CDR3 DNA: TGCGCCAGCAAATCCGACGGGACAGAGTACTATGGCTACACCTTC
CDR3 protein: CASKSDGTEYYGYTF

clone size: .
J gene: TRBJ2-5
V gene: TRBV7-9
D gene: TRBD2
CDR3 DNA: TGTGCCAGCAGCTTAGAAGGACTAGCGAAGACCCAGTACTTC
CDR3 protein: CASSLEGLAKTQYF

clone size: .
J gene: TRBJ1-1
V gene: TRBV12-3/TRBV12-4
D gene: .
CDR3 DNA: TGTGCCAGCACAAGGGGGAGGAACACTGAAGCTTTCTTT
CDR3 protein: CASTRGRNTEAFF

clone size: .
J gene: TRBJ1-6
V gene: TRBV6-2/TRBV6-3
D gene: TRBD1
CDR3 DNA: TGTGCCAGCAGTTACTCGAAAGGGGGCGCGGTTTCACCCCTCCACTTT
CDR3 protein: CASSYSKGGAVSPLHF

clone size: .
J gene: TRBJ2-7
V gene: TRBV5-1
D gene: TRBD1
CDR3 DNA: TGCGCCAGCAGCTTGGGACAGGGCCTAACCTACGAGCAGTACTTC
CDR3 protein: CASSLGQGLTYEQYF

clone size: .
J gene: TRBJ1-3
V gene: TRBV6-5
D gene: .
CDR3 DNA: TGTGCCAGCAGTTACTCGGGCCCACCTGGAAACACCATATATTTT
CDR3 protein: CASSYSGPPGNTIYF

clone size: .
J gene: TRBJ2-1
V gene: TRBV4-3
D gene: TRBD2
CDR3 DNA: TGCGCCAGCAGCCACCGATTATCCGGGACTAGCGGGGGGAATGAGCAGTTCTTC
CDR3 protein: CASSHRLSGTSGGNEQFF

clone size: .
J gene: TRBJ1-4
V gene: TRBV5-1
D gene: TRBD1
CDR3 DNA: TGCGCCAGCAGCTCGGTCCTTGGACAGGGAAAACTGTTTTTT
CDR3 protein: CASSSVLGQGKLFF

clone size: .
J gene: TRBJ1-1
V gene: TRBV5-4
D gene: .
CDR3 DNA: TGTGCCAGCAGCTTGGGTCAGATGAACACTGAAGCTTTCTTT
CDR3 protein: CASSLGQMNTEAFF

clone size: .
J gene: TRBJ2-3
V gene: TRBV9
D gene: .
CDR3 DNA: TGTGCCAGCAGCGTAGGTGTTGGCGGGGGCACAGATACGCAGTATTTT
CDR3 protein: CASSVGVGGGTDTQYF